This TCR beta chain derives from a study of T-cell reconstitution after alpha-beta-depleted transplantation in children. Many counts were recorded for this clonotype. Looked up from germline, CDR1 is DFQATT and CDR2 is SNEGSKA (reference sequence). This CDR3 spans 15 amino acids. Trimming took 6 bases from V and 3 from J, leaving 20 bases between them. Preparation of the TCRbeta library used unique molecular identifiers. TCRdb re-called the PCR reads through MiXCR, storing one row per CDR3 protein. The data hold 200,000 to 300,000 distinct CDR3 sequences, with around 11% observed a single time. This TCR derives from a human donor who donated a stem cell graft to a child with acute lymphoblastic leukemia. The chain combines TRBV20-1 with TRBJ1-2; D remains ambiguous. This sample comprised PBMCs from the stem cell graft donor, obtained from the stem cell graft. The CDR3 loop reads CSAAVRAPGDYGYTF. DNA of the CDR3: TGCAGTGCCGCCGTCCGGGCCCCTGGGGACTATGGCTACACCTTC.